Below are 19 T cell receptor beta chains sequenced from a single sample in a study of blood T cell repertoires in COVID-19. Clones were sequenced by immunoSEQ multiplex PCR, and TCRdb holds only the in-frame ones, with some missing. Counted here are under 150,000 clones, approximately 84% occurring once; the ten biggest clones make up more than 1.3%. Source material: peripheral blood. Receptors originate from a man between 60 and 75 years old with acute or convalescent COVID-19.

This sequence joins TRBV6-5 and TRBJ1-2, with D unclear. This CDR3 is built from 14 residues. The germline gives CDR1 MNHEY, CDR2 SVGAGI. V was pared by 10 bases and J by 4 bases, with 19 bases between. CDR3 DNA: TGTGCCATCCTTTTCGACGGCCTAGGCTATGGCTACACCTTC. This sequence encodes CAILFDGLGYGYTF.

The chain combines TRBV7-9 with TRBJ2-1, with TRBD2 identical over 8 bases. The CDR3 is 17 amino acids. The V gene's germline CDR1 is SEHNR and CDR2 FQNEAQ (reference sequence). V trimming: 3 bases; J trimming: 0 bases; junction bases outside the gene matches: 7. CDR3 sequence: CASSLNSGASSYNEQFF. The CDR3, as DNA: TGTGCCAGCAGCTTGAATAGCGGGGCTAGCTCCTACAATGAGCAGTTCTTC.

The genes are TRBV25-1 and TRBJ1-5; TRBD1 agrees at 8 bases. The germline gives CDR1 MGHDK, CDR2 SYGVNS. The CDR3 loop spans 15 amino acids. After removal of 4 bases from V and 7 bases from J, the junction contained 9 bases not matched to a gene. CDR3 sequence: CASSGGQGFGQPQHF. CDR3 coding DNA: TGTGCCAGCAGTGGCGGACAGGGCTTCGGGCAGCCCCAGCATTTT.

V and J are TRBV11-3 and TRBJ2-5, with a possible D match to TRBD1 (6 bases). The CDR3 extends over 17 amino acids. V gave up 5 bases and J gave up 5 bases, with 24 bases separating them. Germline CDR1 reads SGHNT; CDR2 reads YENEEA. CDR3 DNA: TGTGCCAGCAGCCCAGGGGCCACGACGGCGGGTCAGGAGACCCAGTACTTC. Residues: CASSPGATTAGQETQYF.

This rearrangement joins TRBV6-5 to TRBJ1-6, with D possibly TRBD1 on 6 matching bases. The CDR3 contains 15 residues. Germline assignment: CDR1 MNHEY and CDR2 SVGAGI. Trimming took off 2 bases at V and 5 bases at J, with 10 bases between the two ends. CDR3 nucleotide sequence: TGTGCCAGCAGTTACGCGGCAGGGGATAATTCACCCCTCCACTTT. Its protein is CASSYAAGDNSPLHF.

The chain couples TRBV5-4 to TRBJ2-3; TRBD2 aligns across 12 bases. Germline V gene sequence: CDR1 SGHNT, CDR2 YYREEE (reference sequence). Trimming removed 1 base from V and 0 bases from J; junction bases left unmatched: 6. This CDR3 is 18 amino acids long. CDR3 nucleotides: TGTGCCAGCAGCTTGTTCCCTAGCGGGGGGGATAGCACAGATACGCAGTATTTT. The encoded protein is CASSLFPSGGDSTDTQYF.

This chain connects TRBV25-1 to TRBJ1-4, with D unresolved. Per the germline V gene, CDR1 is MGHDK and CDR2 is SYGVNS. This CDR3 has 17 residues. Trimming shortened V by 1 base and J by 0 bases, and 12 bases separated the two germline ends. For the CDR3, the DNA is TGTGCCAGCAGTGAATCGCCGTCACAGCCAACTAATGAAAAACTGTTTTTT. This gives the protein CASSESPSQPTNEKLFF.

The rearrangement links TRBV4-1 to TRBJ1-2; a weak D match, TRBD1 (5 bases). V was trimmed by 1 base and J by 6 bases, leaving 18 bases between them. This CDR3 comprises 16 residues. Germline V CDR1 and CDR2: MGHRA, YSYEKL. The CDR3 nucleotides are TGCGCCAGCAGCCAAGGCGACAGCCCTCTAATCGATGGCTACACCTTC. It codes for CASSQGDSPLIDGYTF.

The CDR3 sequence: CASSLIPGADNEQFF. The CDR3 DNA sequence: TGTGCCAGCAGCTTAATCCCAGGGGCGGACAATGAGCAGTTCTTC. The rearrangement joins TRBV11-2 to TRBJ2-1; TRBD1 is a possible D gene (6 bases). The V end was cut by 2 bases, the J end by 5 bases, with 13 bases between. Per germline, CDR1 SGHAT and CDR2 FQNNGV. This CDR3 comprises 15 residues.

This clone was seen once. The chain couples TRBV24-1 to TRBJ1-5, with a possible D match to TRBD1 (6 bases). The CDR3 has 15 residues. V was trimmed by 4 bases and J by 6 bases, leaving 15 bases between them. The germline V gene has CDR1 KGHDR and CDR2 SFDVKD. The CDR3 region is CATSEPGDGFQPQHF. The CDR3 DNA reads TGTGCCACCAGTGAACCAGGGGATGGATTTCAGCCCCAGCATTTT.

This rearrangement joins TRBV6-2 or TRBV6-3 to TRBJ2-3; TRBD2 matches at 9 bases. This CDR3 has 16 residues. J lost 5 bases, V lost 0 bases, and 6 bases had no gene match. The germline V gene has CDR1 MNHEY and CDR2 SVGEGT. The CDR3 DNA sequence: TGTGCCAGCAGTTACTCGAAGGCGGGGGGGAGAGATACGCAGTATTTT. Translated: CASSYSKAGGRDTQYF.

CDR3 coding DNA: TGCGCCAGCAGCTTGGAGGGGGCTAGCAGGGCAGATACGCAGTATTTT. This codes for CASSLEGASRADTQYF. This chain uses TRBV5-1 with TRBJ2-3, with 7 bases lining up with TRBD1. V lost 0 bases to trimming and J lost 4 bases; unmatched junction nucleotides: 8. This CDR3 comprises 16 residues. Germline V gene lookup returns CDR1 SGHRS and CDR2 YFSETQ. Combining the CDR3 with reference TRBV5-1 and TRBJ2-3 gives the whole variable domain KAGVTQTPRYLIKTRGQQVTLSCSPISGHRSVSWYQQTPGQGLQFLFEYFSETQRNKGNFPGRFSGRQFSNSRSEMNVSTLELGDSALYLCASSLEGASRADTQYFGPGTRLTVL.

The chain combines TRBV11-2 with TRBJ1-2; D unresolved. CDR1 SGHAT and CDR2 FQNNGV come from the germline V gene. V was cut by 5 bases and J by 1 base, with 8 bases left in between. The CDR3 is 13 amino acids. The CDR3 DNA is TGTGCCAGCAGCATGCAGATTAACTATGGCTACACCTTC. This sequence encodes CASSMQINYGYTF.

The rearrangement links TRBV19 to TRBJ1-2; D ambiguous. The V end lost 5 bases, the J end lost 7 bases, and 14 bases lay between the germline ends. The CDR3 has 13 amino acids. Looked up from germline, CDR1 is LNHDA and CDR2 is SQIVND (reference sequence). CDR3 nucleotide sequence: TGTGCCAGTAGTCAGACAACTTCAGTTGGCTACACCTTC. Translated: CASSQTTSVGYTF.

The chain joins TRBV11-2 to TRBJ1-1; no clear D gene. This CDR3 comprises 15 residues. From germline, CDR1 is SGHAT and CDR2 FQNNGV. Trimming removed 8 bases from V and 3 bases from J, with 19 bases in between. The CDR3 loop is CASGLGSPRDTEAFF. CDR3 sequence (DNA): TGTGCCAGCGGTTTGGGCTCTCCGCGCGACACTGAAGCTTTCTTT. Full variable domain (remainder filled in from reference TRBV11-2 and TRBJ1-1): EAGVAQSPRYKIIEKRQSVAFWCNPISGHATLYWYQQILGQGPKLLIQFQNNGVVDDSQLPKDRFSAERLKGVDSTLKIQPAKLEDSAVYLCASGLGSPRDTEAFFGQGTRLTVV.

This chain uses TRBV5-1 with TRBJ2-1, with 12 nucleotides matching TRBD2. Trimming at V came to 4 bases and at J to 8 bases, leaving 10 bases not matched to a gene. The CDR3 is 16 amino acids. Per germline, CDR1 SGHRS and CDR2 YFSETQ. CDR3 residues: CASSVPTSGSGDEQFF. For the CDR3, the DNA is TGCGCCAGCAGCGTGCCGACTAGCGGGAGCGGTGATGAGCAGTTCTTC.

The chain has TRBV5-1 and TRBJ1-1; D not certain. V gave up 0 bases and J gave up 5 bases, with 17 bases separating them. Germline-derived CDR1 and CDR2 are SGHRS and YFSETQ. The CDR3 loop spans 16 amino acids. The CDR3 spells CASSLGVSSLMTEAFF. CDR3 coding DNA: TGCGCCAGCAGCTTGGGCGTTTCATCCTTGATGACTGAAGCTTTCTTT.

This chain uses TRBV5-4 with TRBJ2-7; 13 nucleotides line up with TRBD2. The J segment lost 0 bases and the V segment lost 4 bases, leaving 7 bases of the junction unmatched. Per the germline V gene, CDR1 is SGHNT and CDR2 is YYREEE (reference sequence). The CDR3 has 17 residues. The CDR3 coding sequence is TGTGCCAGCAGCGAGAGGGGACTAGCGGGATCCTCCTACGAGCAGTACTTC. Protein product: CASSERGLAGSSYEQYF.

This clone came up once. The chain uses TRBV3-1 (or the pseudogene TRBV3-2) and TRBJ1-2; D is unresolved. CDR3 length equals 16 residues. The germline V and J ends were trimmed by 0 bases and 6 bases, with 17 bases remaining between them. Germline CDR1 is LGHDT and CDR2 is YNNKEL (reference sequence). The CDR3 DNA sequence: TGTGCCAGCAGCCAAGATAGTCGAGGAGGGTGGCATGGCTACACCTTC. Protein: CASSQDSRGGWHGYTF.